A selection of T cell receptor beta chains follows, all from one sample in a study of cytomegalovirus exposure and HLA in healthy donors. This table comes from immunoSEQ multiplex PCR, and its TCRdb copy is limited to in-frame clones, with some not included. Of about 190,000 clones in the sample, approximately 78% were seen once. Sequencing was performed on PBMCs. These receptors originate from a woman under 30 in good health and CMV-seronegative. Both conserved end residues are part of each CDR3. The order of the fields is J gene, D gene, clone size, V gene, CDR3 DNA, CDR3 protein. The D gene is left open where the match is weak. Only some rows state a clone size, as once, few, many or a class for expanded clones.

TRBJ2-1 | TRBD2 | . | TRBV5-1 | TGCGCCAGCAGCTTGGTAGTGGGAGGGCCTGGGGATGAGCAGTTCTTC | CASSLVVGGPGDEQFF
TRBJ2-3 | TRBD1 | . | TRBV11-3 | TGTGCCAGCAGCTTAAGGGACAGGGTTGCTCCGGATACGCAGTATTTT | CASSLRDRVAPDTQYF
TRBJ1-1 | . | few | TRBV29-1 | TGCAGCGTTGAAGTCAGGGGCGGTCACACTGAAGCTTTCTTT | CSVEVRGGHTEAFF
TRBJ2-7 | . | . | TRBV4-1 | TGCGCCAGCAGCCAAGGCGACAGCGAGCAGTACTTC | CASSQGDSEQYF
TRBJ2-7 | TRBD2 | once | TRBV27 | TGTGCCAGCACAATTCTAGCGGGAGATAGCTACGAGCAGTACTTC | CASTILAGDSYEQYF
TRBJ2-2 | . | . | TRBV27 | TGTGCCAGCCGGCAGGGAAGTCGGGCCGGGGAGCTGTTTTTT | CASRQGSRAGELFF
TRBJ2-7 | . | . | TRBV5-6 | TGTGCCAGCAGCGACAGCTACGAGCAGTACTTC | CASSDSYEQYF
TRBJ1-1 | TRBD1 | . | TRBV7-3 | TGTGCCAGCAGCTTAGGACAGGAGTTTGAAGCTTTCTTT | CASSLGQEFEAFF
TRBJ2-5 | TRBD1 | once | TRBV6-5 | TGTGCCAGCAGTAAGCGACAGGGGGCATCGAAGACCCAGTACTTC | CASSKRQGASKTQYF
TRBJ2-5 | TRBD2 | . | TRBV5-1 | TGCGCCAGCAGCTTGGGACTAGCGGGAGAGACCCAGTACTTC | CASSLGLAGETQYF
TRBJ2-4 | . | . | TRBV29-1 | TGCAGCGTTGAACAGGGGAGGGGCATTCAGTACTTC | CSVEQGRGIQYF
TRBJ1-2 | TRBD1 | . | TRBV6-4 | TGTGCCAGCAGCGTATTAGAGGGGGCAGGTGGCTACACCTTC | CASSVLEGAGGYTF
TRBJ1-4 | TRBD1 | . | TRBV19 | TGTGCCAGTAGTATTCCGACAGGGACTAATGAAAAACTGTTTTTT | CASSIPTGTNEKLFF
TRBJ2-7 | . | . | TRBV11-2 | TGTGCCAGCAGCGCTTCCTACTGGGGCACTAGCCTACATTACGAGCAGTACTTC | CASSASYWGTSLHYEQYF
TRBJ2-5 | TRBD1 | . | TRBV4-1 | TGCGCCAGCAGCCCAACACTGCCTGGGGACAGAGAAGAGACCCAGTACTTC | CASSPTLPGDREETQYF
TRBJ2-2 | TRBD2 | . | TRBV7-3 | TGTGCCAGCAGCTTAGCGGGGGGCAACACCGGGGAGCTGTTTTTT | CASSLAGGNTGELFF
TRBJ1-1 | . | . | TRBV6-5 | TGTGCCAGCAGTTACTCCACAGTGATGAACACTGAAGCTTTCTTT | CASSYSTVMNTEAFF
TRBJ2-5 | TRBD1 | . | TRBV27 | TGTGCCAGCAGCGATGGGACAGGGGGTTTAGAGACCCAGTACTTC | CASSDGTGGLETQYF
TRBJ2-1 | . | . | TRBV18 | TGTGCCAGCTCCCTGATGGAGGGGATTTACAATGAGCAGTTCTTC | CASSLMEGIYNEQFF
TRBJ1-5 | . | . | TRBV9 | TGTGCCAGCGGAGAAAATCAGCCCCAGCATTTT | CASGENQPQHF
TRBJ1-1 | . | . | TRBV2 | TGTGCCAGCAAATCCGGGGGGAACACTGAAGCTTTCTTT | CASKSGGNTEAFF
TRBJ2-7 | TRBD1 | few | TRBV12-5 | TGTGCTAGTGGTTTAGCACAGGGGTACGAGCAGTACTTC | CASGLAQGYEQYF
TRBJ1-1 | . | . | TRBV6-5 | TGTGCCAGCAGTTACTCTCATCGGACAAGGTCGGCTTTCTTT | CASSYSHRTRSAFF
TRBJ2-3 | TRBD2 | few | TRBV5-4 | TGTGCCAGCAGCCCGAGCGGGAGTGCGACAGATACGCAGTATTTT | CASSPSGSATDTQYF
TRBJ1-1 | . | . | TRBV5-1 | TGCGCCAGCAGCCTTTCAGACATCAACACTGAAGCTTTCTTT | CASSLSDINTEAFF
TRBJ2-7 | TRBD1 | . | TRBV2 | TGTGCCAGCAGCCTTTTGGGACAGGGAATGGACTACGAGCAGTACTTC | CASSLLGQGMDYEQYF
TRBJ2-7 | TRBD1 | . | TRBV2 | TGTGCCAGCAGTGAAGACGGGACAGGGCTTTCGGGAGAGCAGTACTTC | CASSEDGTGLSGEQYF
TRBJ2-7 | . | . | TRBV9 | TGTGCCAGCAGCGACAGGGGGGGATTTAACGAGCAGTACTTC | CASSDRGGFNEQYF
TRBJ2-2 | TRBD2 | . | TRBV7-6 | TGTGCCAGCAGCCCGGGACTAGCGGGGGGTTTTTTCGCCGGGGAGCTGTTTTTT | CASSPGLAGGFFAGELFF
TRBJ2-7 | TRBD2 | . | TRBV28 | TGTGCCAGCAGTTCTCCCGGGACTAGCGGGAACTACGAGCAGTACTTC | CASSSPGTSGNYEQYF
TRBJ2-3 | . | . | TRBV21-1 | TGTGCCAGCAGCAAATTTGGCCGGGACAGGAAGAAAACTAGCACAGATACGCAGTATTTT | CASSKFGRDRKKTSTDTQYF
TRBJ2-7 | TRBD2 | . | TRBV5-1 | TGCGCCAGCAGCTCAGGGACTAGCGGGTTGAGATTGAGCTCCTACGAGCAGTACTTC | CASSSGTSGLRLSSYEQYF
TRBJ2-7 | TRBD1 | . | TRBV5-4 | TGTGCCAGCAGCCTGGGACAGGGGGTCGGCTACGAGCAGTACTTC | CASSLGQGVGYEQYF
TRBJ2-2 | . | . | TRBV18 | TGTGCCAGCTCACCACCGAGCACCGGGGAGCTGTTTTTT | CASSPPSTGELFF